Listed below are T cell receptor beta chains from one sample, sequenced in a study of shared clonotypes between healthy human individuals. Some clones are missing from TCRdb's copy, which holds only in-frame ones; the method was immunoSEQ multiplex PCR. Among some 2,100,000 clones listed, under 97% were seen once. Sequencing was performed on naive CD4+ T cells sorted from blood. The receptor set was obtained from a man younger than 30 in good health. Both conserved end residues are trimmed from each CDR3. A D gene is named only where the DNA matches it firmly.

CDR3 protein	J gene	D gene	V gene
AWIHSRTSGTGELF	TRBJ2-2	TRBD2	TRBV30
ASWDSGNTIY	TRBJ1-3	-	TRBV10-2
ASTLDRASSYEQY	TRBJ2-7	TRBD1	TRBV6-4
ASSPQGEGYGYT	TRBJ1-2	TRBD1	TRBV5-4
ATSRDKGSGNTIY	TRBJ1-3	-	TRBV15
ASSPAGTGVSPLH	TRBJ1-6	TRBD1	TRBV11-2
ASSGESGASSPLH	TRBJ1-6	-	TRBV2
ASSLGQDTEAF	TRBJ1-1	TRBD1	TRBV18
ASTFGDSYNSPLH	TRBJ1-6	TRBD1	TRBV2
ASSYSDRVNSPLH	TRBJ1-6	TRBD1	TRBV6-5
ASSQGGDRYNEKLF	TRBJ1-4	TRBD1	TRBV19
ASTEKGQPEQY	TRBJ2-7	TRBD1	TRBV5-6
GTSTDTQY	TRBJ2-3	-	TRBV20-1
ASSLDPRARFGIDYEQY	TRBJ2-7	-	TRBV7-6
SAGGDNQPQH	TRBJ1-5	-	TRBV29-1
AISEYRDGYGYT	TRBJ1-2	-	TRBV10-3